The 18 T cell receptor beta chains below were found in one sample sequenced in a study of blood T cells in healthy people across ages (dated by TCRdb to the mid-2010s). Library method: 5' RACE. The sequencer listed for this sample is Illumina HiSeq 2500. A second PCR of roughly 7 to 11 cycles was run with a J-beta primer mix and a sample-barcoded 5' primer. The public reads were run again by TCRdb, first through fastp at Q25 and then through MiXCR, and only productive beta chains were kept. Under each unique CDR3 protein, matching rows form one entry showing the most common genes and DNA. This sample holds about 800,000 distinct CDR3 sequences; roughly 25% were observed only once. The top ten clonotypes cover roughly 3.8% of the sample. These same data were also listed under a study on T cells of mothers and their children.

Sequenced material: blood. These receptors originate from a boy between 5 and 17 years old in good health.

In its sample, this clonotype was seen many times. This rearrangement joins TRBV10-3 to TRBJ2-4; a weak D match, TRBD1 (5 bases). CDR1 ENHRY and CDR2 SYGVKD come from the germline V gene. The CDR3 runs 13 residues. V shed 6 bases and J shed 3 bases, with 9 bases lying between them. CDR3 in amino acids: CAIRDTSKNIQYF. DNA of the CDR3: TGTGCCATCAGGGACACAAGCAAAAACATTCAGTACTTC.

The chain has TRBV6-6 and TRBJ2-4; no clear D. Germline values: CDR1 MNHNY, CDR2 SVGAGI (reference sequence). V gave up 2 bases and J gave up 6 bases, with 17 bases separating them. The CDR3 is 16 amino acids. Written as DNA, the CDR3 is TGTGCCAGCAGTTACATAGTCATTGATGCGGCAAACATTCAGTACTTC. Translated, it gives CASSYIVIDAANIQYF.

The gene calls are TRBV7-3 and TRBJ1-1; no reliable D call. The V gene lost 1 base and the J gene lost 3 bases, with 6 bases spanning the gap. Per germline, CDR1 SGHTA and CDR2 FQGTGA. The CDR3 loop spans 13 amino acids. CDR3 sequence: CASSLRQDTEAFF. DNA for the CDR3: TGTGCCAGCAGCTTAAGGCAGGACACTGAAGCTTTCTTT.

The rearrangement joins TRBV7-9 to TRBJ2-7; the D gene is possibly TRBD2 (5 bases). This CDR3 is built from 16 residues. Germline V CDR1 and CDR2: SEHNR, FQNEAQ (reference sequence). The germline V and J ends were trimmed by 5 bases and 2 bases, with 19 bases remaining between them. The CDR3 DNA reads as TGTGCCAGCAGCCACGCCCCCGGGATCCCCCCCTACGAGCAGTACTTC. It codes for CASSHAPGIPPYEQYF.

The chain recombines TRBV4-3 with TRBJ1-1; D may be TRBD1 (5 bases). V lost 1 base, J lost 8 bases, and 8 bases lay in between. The CDR3 is 12 amino acids. The germline V gene encodes CDR1 LGHNA and CDR2 YSLEER. Written as DNA, the CDR3 is TGCGCCAGCAGCCAAGGAACAGGAGAAGCTTTCTTT. Residues: CASSQGTGEAFF.

J is TRBJ1-5 and V is TRBV5-1, with D uncertain. Trimming took 4 bases from V and 7 from J, leaving 9 bases between them. Per the germline V gene, CDR1 is SGHRS and CDR2 is YFSETQ. This CDR3 is 12 amino acids long. In nucleotides, the CDR3 is TGCGCCAGCAGCCAGAATAGACAGCCCCAGCATTTT. Encoded protein: CASSQNRQPQHF.

This sequence joins TRBV7-8 and TRBJ2-7; D not resolved. This CDR3 is built from 13 residues. Germline loops: CDR1 SGHVS, CDR2 FQNEAQ. Trimming shortened V by 3 bases and J by 2 bases, and 8 bases separated the two germline ends. The CDR3 here is CASSLGNAYEQYF. Written as DNA, the CDR3 is TGTGCCAGCAGCTTGGGCAACGCCTACGAGCAGTACTTC.

This clonotype was seen only a few times. The junction does not match germline at one end; this may be a read error. This chain links TRBV12-3 or TRBV12-4 with TRBJ1-3, with D uncertain. The CDR3 runs 14 residues. Here the CDR3 DNA reads TGTGCCAGCAGCTTAGGCCCGGCAGGAAACACCATATATTTT. This encodes CASSLGPAGNTIYF.

This chain uses TRBV6-5 with TRBJ2-5, with D perhaps TRBD1 or TRBD2 (5 bases each). The CDR3 has 16 amino acids. V was trimmed by 2 bases and J by 5 bases, leaving 18 bases between them. Germline values: CDR1 MNHEY, CDR2 SVGAGI. CDR3 coding DNA: TGTGCCAGCAGTTACACCCCGGGGCCCGTAAGCGAGACCCAGTACTTC. Protein: CASSYTPGPVSETQYF.

This chain joins TRBV20-1 and TRBJ2-5; a possible D gene is TRBD1 (6 bases). The germline V gene has CDR1 DFQATT and CDR2 SNEGSKA (reference sequence). The CDR3 runs 14 residues. The CDR3 spells CSAVDWGLQETQYF. CDR3 sequence (DNA): TGCAGCGCCGTCGACTGGGGGCTCCAAGAGACCCAGTACTTC.

There are a few counts of this clonotype. This chain connects TRBV9 to TRBJ2-1; 11 bases match TRBD1. V lost 3 bases, J lost 6 bases, and 14 bases stayed unmatched. Germline CDR1 SGDLS, CDR2 YYNGEE. The CDR3 is made up of 18 amino acids. CDR3 sequence: CASSASAFGGTGGNEQFF. CDR3 sequence (DNA): TGTGCCAGCAGCGCCAGTGCTTTCGGCGGGACAGGGGGCAATGAGCAGTTCTTC.

The chain has TRBV28 and TRBJ2-3, with 13 bases lining up with TRBD2. V shed 6 bases, J shed 2 bases, and the junction held 20 bases outside the gene matches. CDR3 length: 21 residues. Germline assignment: CDR1 MDHEN and CDR2 SYDVKM. CDR3 DNA sequence: TGTGCCAGCAGCCGAAGGACCAATAATGGACTAGCGGGGGCCCCCACAGATACGCAGTATTTT. Its translation is CASSRRTNNGLAGAPTDTQYF. The variable domain in full, with the rest retrieved from reference TRBV28 and TRBJ2-3, is DVKVTQSSRYLVKRTGEKVFLECVQDMDHENMFWYRQDPGLGLRLIYFSYDVKMKEKGDIPEGYSVSREKKERFSLILESASTNQTSMYLCASSRRTNNGLAGAPTDTQYFGPGTRLTVL.

The chain has TRBV7-2 and TRBJ1-4; 7 nucleotides align to TRBD1. Germline loops: CDR1 SGHTA, CDR2 FQGNSA. J lost 0 bases, V lost 4 bases, and 5 bases had no gene match. The CDR3 runs 16 residues. For the CDR3, the DNA is TGTGCCAGCAGCTCCCGGACAGGCCCAACTAATGAAAAACTGTTTTTT. This gives the protein CASSSRTGPTNEKLFF.

Regarding this clonotype: Possible read error: a much larger clone is one base away. The rearrangement links TRBV7-3 to TRBJ2-3; D not certain. The CDR3 is 14 residues long. The V gene lost 5 bases and the J gene lost 5 bases, with 14 bases spanning the gap. Germline V gene data show CDR1 as SGHTA and CDR2 as FQGTGA. The DNA of the CDR3 is TGTGCCAGCAGCCCCACGGAAGGTGGAGATACGCAGTATTTT. Its protein is CASSPTEGGDTQYF.

The table lists this clonotype with a few counts. The rearrangement joins TRBV7-9 to TRBJ2-5; possible D gene TRBD2, 6 bases. The better agreement between TRBJ2-1 and the DNA end casts doubt on the J call. The CDR3 runs to 15 residues. Germline values: CDR1 SEHNR, CDR2 FQNEAQ (reference sequence). CDR3 in DNA: TGTGCCAGCACCCCACCGGGACTCCAAGACAATGAGCAGTTCTTC. It codes for CASTPPGLQDNEQFF.

The V gene is TRBV20-1, the J gene TRBJ1-2; TRBD1 matches 8 bases. CDR3 length: 13 amino acids. Looked up from germline, CDR1 is DFQATT and CDR2 is SNEGSKA (reference sequence). Trimming at V came to 5 bases and at J to 8 bases, leaving 10 bases not matched to a gene. The CDR3 region is CSARSQGAGGYTF. For the CDR3, the DNA is TGCAGTGCTCGCTCTCAGGGGGCGGGAGGCTACACCTTC.

This clonotype was seen more than once but under ten times. In nucleotides, the CDR3 is TGTGCCAGCAGTGAGGACAGGGGAGAAGGATACCACTATGGCTACACCTTC. Its protein is CASSEDRGEGYHYGYTF. This chain connects TRBV6-1 to TRBJ1-2, with TRBD1 matching 9 bases. This CDR3 has 17 residues. Germline V gene sequence: CDR1 MNHNS, CDR2 SASEGT. Trimming cost V 3 bases and J 3 bases; bases outside gene matches: 11.

This clonotype was seen at least ten times. The chain combines TRBV5-1 with TRBJ2-1; 8 nucleotides agree with TRBD2. The CDR3 covers 15 residues. CDR1 is SGHRS, CDR2 YFSETQ, per germline. Trimming took 2 bases from V and 2 from J; bases not matched to a gene: 3. Here the CDR3 DNA reads TGCGCCAGCAGCTTAGCGGGGGTTACCTACAATGAGCAGTTCTTC. It yields the protein CASSLAGVTYNEQFF. Based on the CDR3 plus reference TRBV5-1 and TRBJ2-1, the full variable domain is KAGVTQTPRYLIKTRGQQVTLSCSPISGHRSVSWYQQTPGQGLQFLFEYFSETQRNKGNFPGRFSGRQFSNSRSEMNVSTLELGDSALYLCASSLAGVTYNEQFFGPGTRLTVL.